The source of this TCR beta chain is a study of shared clonotypes between healthy human individuals. Overall study: Three men and two women, aged 18 to 49, were donors. Each donor's CD8 memory used one plate, CD8 naive two, each CD4 subset three. Study observations and caveats: Across a few donors, naive CD4 shared around 5.4%, naive CD8 more than 3%, memory CD4 less than 2.5%, memory CD8 0.4% to 0.5%. Clonotype sharing among donors likely depends on sequencing depth.

CD45RO negativity and positive selection for CCR7 defined naive CD8 cells, a population that excluded terminally differentiated effector memory CD45RA+ cells. Details on this clone: Its antigen is as yet unknown.

Profiled with immunoSEQ multiplex PCR; TCRdb holds only in-frame clones, not every one. The sample has about 700,000 clones; roughly 94% are singletons. Germline V gives CDR1 MDHEN, CDR2 SYDVKM. The ends lost 5 bases at V and 4 bases at J; junction bases unmatched: 10. This CDR3 is 16 amino acids long. The receptor's source is a man aged 30 to 45 in good health. This chain uses TRBV28 with TRBJ2-1; 8 bases align to TRBD2. What was sequenced was naive CD8+ T cells sorted from blood. The CDR3 loop is CASSQPAGDGYNEQFF. As DNA, the CDR3 is TGTGCCAGCAGTCAACCAGCGGGAGACGGGTACAATGAGCAGTTCTTC.